These 8 T cell receptor beta chains were sequenced from one sample in a study of PD-L1 blockade in urothelial cancer. Sequencing was performed with immunoSEQ multiplex PCR; in TCRdb, only in-frame clones are kept and a portion is missing. The sample lists 40,000 to 60,000 clones, 80% to 90% seen once, with 8.8% in the top ten. Regarding time point: peripheral blood 6 weeks after treatment start. This specimen consisted of PBMCs, obtained around atezolizumab (anti-PD-L1) treatment. These receptors were taken from a man aged 65-85 years with urothelial cancer.

The genes are TRBV7-8 and TRBJ2-6, with D perhaps TRBD2 (6 bases). The germline V gene has CDR1 SGHVS and CDR2 FQNEAQ. This CDR3 spans 15 amino acids. CDR3 amino acids: CAAGRRISGANVLTF. For the CDR3, the DNA is TGTGCTGCAGGGAGGCGGATATCGGGGGCCAACGTCCTGACTTTC.

This clone appeared once. V usage is TRBV11-2 and J usage is TRBJ2-7, with 8 positions matching TRBD1. This CDR3 spans 15 amino acids. Germline V gene sequence: CDR1 SGHAT, CDR2 FQNNGV. V trimming: 6 bases; J trimming: 3 bases; junction bases outside the gene matches: 10. The CDR3 DNA follows: TGTGCCAGCAGGAGGCCGGGACAGGCTCTCTACGAGCAGTACTTC. Protein sequence: CASRRPGQALYEQYF.

Remarks on this clone: A read error may account for a junction end that differs from germline. V gene TRBV7-7 combines with J gene TRBJ1-2; D possibly corresponds to TRBD1 (6 bases). The CDR3 runs 15 residues. Germline CDR1 is SSHAT and CDR2 is FNYEAQ (reference sequence). The CDR3 nucleotides read TGTGCTAGCAGCTTATCACAGGGCGAACCCTGTGGCTACACCTTC. Translation gives CASSLSQGEPCGYTF. The whole variable domain, filled in from reference TRBV7-7 and TRBJ1-2, reads GAGVSQSPRYKVTKRGQDVTLRCDPISSHATLYWYQQALGQGPEFLTYFNYEAQPDKSGLPSDRFSAERPEGSISTLTIQRTEQRDSAMYRCASSLSQGEPCGYTFGSGTRLTVV.

This clone has only one observation. The CDR3: CASSQSGTVQETQYF. CDR3 nucleotide sequence: TGTGCCAGCAGCCAATCCGGGACAGTACAAGAGACCCAGTACTTC. The chain joins TRBV16 to TRBJ2-5; TRBD1 aligns across 7 bases. Germline values: CDR1 KGHSY, CDR2 FQNENV. CDR3 size: 15 residues. The junction had 3 bases not matched to a gene; V was cut back by 0 bases and J by 2 bases. The complete variable domain, with remaining parts taken from reference TRBV16 and TRBJ2-5, reads GEEVAQTPKHLVRGEGQKAKLYCAPIKGHSYVFWYQQVLKNEFKFLISFQNENVFDETGMPKERFSAKCLPNSPCSLEIQATKLEDSAVYFCASSQSGTVQETQYFGPGTRLLVL.

The sample holds one count of this clone. This CDR3 is CASSTGGNNQPQHF. CDR3 DNA sequence: TGTGCCAGTAGTACAGGGGGGAACAATCAGCCCCAGCATTTT. The V gene is TRBV19, the J gene TRBJ1-5; 7 nucleotides agree with TRBD1. Germline CDR1 LNHDA, CDR2 SQIVND (reference sequence). The CDR3 has 14 amino acids. The J segment lost 3 bases and the V segment lost 4 bases, leaving 3 bases of the junction unmatched. Variable domain in full (rest from reference TRBV19 and TRBJ1-5): DGGITQSPKYLFRKEGQNVTLSCEQNLNHDAMYWYRQDPGQGLRLIYYSQIVNDFQKGDIAEGYSVSREKKESFPLTVTSAQKNPTAFYLCASSTGGNNQPQHFGDGTRLSIL.

This clone was counted a few times. The chain is built from TRBV5-1 and TRBJ2-1; 12 nucleotides agree with TRBD2. With V trimmed by 4 bases and J by 3 bases, 8 bases remained unmatched. CDR1 and CDR2 from the germline V gene are SGHRS and YFSETQ. This CDR3 has 17 amino acids. The CDR3 DNA reads as TGCGCCAGCAGCCAGCCCGGACTAGCGGGACTCTACAATGAGCAGTTCTTC. Amino acids: CASSQPGLAGLYNEQFF.

The gene calls are TRBV5-1 and TRBJ2-2, with D tentatively TRBD1 (5 bases). The germline V gene has CDR1 SGHRS and CDR2 YFSETQ. Trimming removed 4 bases from V and 3 bases from J, with 13 bases in between. This CDR3 has 15 residues. The chain's CDR3 is CASSGALADTGELFF. CDR3 bases: TGCGCCAGCAGCGGGGCCCTTGCGGACACCGGGGAGCTGTTTTTT.

As to this clone: Other DNA sequences in this specimen translate into the identical CDR3. The rearrangement links TRBV30 to TRBJ1-4, with 8 bases that match TRBD1. The V gene's germline CDR1 is GTSNPN and CDR2 SVGIG (reference sequence). The CDR3 totals 13 residues. V lost 5 bases, J lost 7 bases, and 6 bases stayed unmatched. CDR3 coding DNA: TGTGCCTGGGCAAGACAGGGGACTGAAAAACTGTTTTTT. Its protein is CAWARQGTEKLFF.